Below are 3 T cell receptor beta chains sequenced from a single sample in a study of T cells in Graves' hyperthyroidism and ophthalmopathy. TCR beta CDR3 region amplification was performed from RNA transcripts. First-round RT-PCR with HTBI primers amplified the TCR CDR3 region. In TCRdb, the multiplex PCR reads were re-called with MiXCR into one record per CDR3 protein. The repertoire holds more than 550,000 distinct CDR3 sequences, with roughly 45% as singletons. Sequencing was carried out using peripheral blood or thyroid tissue (not recorded which). Receptor source: an adult man with Graves' disease, either hyperthyroidism or ophthalmopathy (not recorded which).

Regarding this clonotype: Germline and junction disagree at one end, which may indicate a read error. The J gene is TRBJ1-1, the V gene TRBV5-1, with TRBD1 matching 10 bases. This CDR3 contains 13 residues. Germline V CDR1 and CDR2: SGHRS, YFSETQ. The CDR3 here is CASSMTGGTEASF. In DNA form, the CDR3 reads TGCGCCAGCAGCATGACAGGGGGCACTGAAGCTTCCTTT.

Notes on this clonotype: The CDR3 end shows no conserved phenylalanine or tryptophan, and so a read error is likely. The chain combines TRBV7-9 with TRBJ1-1, with 11 bases fitting TRBD1. From germline, CDR1 is SEHNR and CDR2 FQNEAQ (reference sequence). V trimming: 5 bases; J trimming: 4 bases; junction bases outside the gene matches: 9. CDR3 length: 16 amino acids. In DNA, the CDR3 is TGTGCCAGCAGCCCAAGGGACAGGGGGTCGAGCACTGAAGCTTTCTCT. This encodes CASSPRDRGSSTEAFS.

The genes are TRBV10-1 and TRBJ1-5; a possible D gene is TRBD1 (5 bases). The CDR3 totals 16 residues. V was clipped by 3 bases and J by 0 bases, with 12 bases between them. The germline V gene encodes CDR1 WNHNN and CDR2 SYGVQD (reference sequence). The DNA for the CDR3 is TGCGCCAGCAGTGACGTGGGACGGGATAGCAATCAGCCCCAGCATTTT. It is translated as CASSDVGRDSNQPQHF.